The clone carrying this TCR beta chain was picked up one time. With 60 Vbeta and 13 Jbeta primers, the PCR was carried out. Authors' methods: Counted up in a later analysis, unique TCR beta chains came to 60 million to 95 million, with about 9.9 million shared. Clones were read by immunoSEQ multiplex PCR, and TCRdb kept only the in-frame ones, dropping some. V, J and clone size are taken as reported in that table, and D and trimming were inferred from the DNA itself. Among around 150,000 clones listed, about 80% were seen once. The data were obtained in a study of cytomegalovirus exposure and HLA in healthy donors. Germline V gene data show CDR1 as MDHEN and CDR2 as SYDVKM. The CDR3 loop spans 14 amino acids. V lost 7 bases, J lost 8 bases, and 20 bases lay in between.

The source is a man aged 50 or older in good health and CMV-seropositive. The sequencing sample was made of PBMCs. The V call is TRBV28, the J call TRBJ1-2; D gene unclear. DNA of the CDR3: TGTGCCAGCACCCTTTTCGTCGATCTCGGGGGCTACACCTTC. Encoded protein: CASTLFVDLGGYTF.